Following are 8 T cell receptor beta chains from one sample sequenced in a study of blood T cell repertoires in COVID-19. Measured with immunoSEQ multiplex PCR; TCRdb has only the in-frame clones, and not every one. The table lists about 250,000 clones, around four fifths of them singletons. Sequencing was carried out using peripheral blood. These receptors originate from a man aged 40-50 years with acute or convalescent COVID-19.

The CDR3 spells CASSSRSSGIRDTQYF. CDR3 nucleotides: TGCGCCAGCAGCTCCCGGAGTAGCGGGATTAGGGATACGCAGTATTTT. The chain couples TRBV5-1 to TRBJ2-3; the match to TRBD2 covers 8 bases. Germline loops: CDR1 SGHRS, CDR2 YFSETQ. V lost 3 bases to trimming and J lost 6 bases; unmatched junction nucleotides: 12. The CDR3 has 16 amino acids.

The rearrangement joins TRBV19 to TRBJ1-5; D perhaps matches TRBD1 (5 bases). The length of the CDR3 is 15 residues. The V gene lost 3 bases and the J gene lost 5 bases, with 14 bases spanning the gap. CDR1 and CDR2 (germline): LNHDA, SQIVND (reference sequence). CDR3 in DNA: TGTGCCAGTAGTATCGAGGGCGGGGGGTATCAGCCCCAGCATTTT. It encodes CASSIEGGGYQPQHF.

This rearrangement joins TRBV3-1 (or the pseudogene TRBV3-2) to TRBJ1-1; TRBD1 matches at 11 bases. CDR1 and CDR2 from the germline V gene are LGHDT and YNNKEL (reference sequence). This CDR3 has 19 residues. V lost 1 base and J lost 0; bases outside the gene matches: 10. CDR3 nucleotide sequence: TGTGCCAGCAGCCAAGCTATTAGGACAGGGGGCCTGATGAACACTGAAGCTTTCTTT. Its protein is CASSQAIRTGGLMNTEAFF.

This clone was recorded once. The gene calls are TRBV29-1 and TRBJ2-1, with 12 bases fitting TRBD1. The CDR3 is 14 amino acids. Germline V gene data show CDR1 as SQVTM and CDR2 as ANQGSEA. The J segment lost 7 bases and the V segment lost 6 bases, leaving 7 bases of the junction unmatched. The CDR3 DNA sequence: TGCAGCGTGGGACAGGGGGCGGGTTGGAATGAGCAGTTCTTC. Protein product: CSVGQGAGWNEQFF.

The gene calls are TRBV9 and TRBJ1-2; D gene ambiguous. The length of the CDR3 is 15 residues. Between the trimmed V and J ends, which lost 0 bases and 4 bases, there was a span of 13 bases. Per germline, CDR1 SGDLS and CDR2 YYNGEE. The CDR3 protein is CASSVGAGSTYGYTF. CDR3 nucleotides: TGTGCCAGCAGCGTAGGGGCAGGATCTACCTATGGCTACACCTTC. Drawing the rest from reference TRBV9 and TRBJ1-2, the complete variable domain is DSGVTQTPKHLITATGQRVTLRCSPRSGDLSVYWYQQSLDQGLQFLIQYYNGEERAKGNILERFSAQQFPDLHSELNLSSLELGDSALYFCASSVGAGSTYGYTFGSGTRLTVV.

The V call is TRBV7-7, the J call TRBJ1-1; D unresolved. V was pared by 1 base and J by 4 bases, with 7 bases between. CDR1 is SSHAT, CDR2 FNYEAQ, per germline (reference sequence). The CDR3 spans 13 residues. Here the CDR3 DNA reads TGTGCCAGCAGCTTAGACGGTGGCACTGAAGCTTTCTTT. Protein sequence: CASSLDGGTEAFF.

This clone was counted only a few times. CDR3 nucleotide sequence: TGTGCCAGCAGCTTAGCGGAGGGACCCCAGCATTTT. Its translation is CASSLAEGPQHF. The chain joins TRBV7-9 to TRBJ1-5; D is unresolved. V lost 0 bases and J lost 10, with 7 bases in between. This CDR3 region has 12 residues. From germline, CDR1 is SEHNR and CDR2 FQNEAQ (reference sequence).

This clone came up once. This rearrangement joins TRBV28 to TRBJ1-6, with D maybe TRBD1 (6 bases). With 5 bases removed from V and 10 bases from J, the gap between germline ends came to 21 bases. Looked up from germline, CDR1 is MDHEN and CDR2 is SYDVKM. The CDR3 runs 16 residues. DNA of the CDR3: TGTGCCAGCAGTACGGGGGGCTTGGCCCCAGGGTCACCCCTCCACTTT. Amino acid sequence: CASSTGGLAPGSPLHF.